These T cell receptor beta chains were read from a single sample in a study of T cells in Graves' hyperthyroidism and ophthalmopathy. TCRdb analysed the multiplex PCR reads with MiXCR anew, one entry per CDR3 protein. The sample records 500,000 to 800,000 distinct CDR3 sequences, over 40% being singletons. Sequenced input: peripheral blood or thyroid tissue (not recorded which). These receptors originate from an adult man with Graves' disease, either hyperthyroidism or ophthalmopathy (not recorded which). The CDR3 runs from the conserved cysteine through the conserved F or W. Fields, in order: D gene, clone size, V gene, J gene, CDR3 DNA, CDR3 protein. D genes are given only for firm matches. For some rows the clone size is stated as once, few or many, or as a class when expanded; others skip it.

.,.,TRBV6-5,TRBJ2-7,TGTGCCAGCAGTGCCCCCTTCCAACGCTCCTACGAGCAGTACTTC,CASSAPFQRSYEQYF
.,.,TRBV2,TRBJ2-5,TGTGCCAGCAATAGACCTTCCGGGGCAGGGGAGACCCAGTACTTC,CASNRPSGAGETQYF
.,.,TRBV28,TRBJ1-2,TGTGCCAGCAGTCCCCCACCTAACTATGGCTACACCTTC,CASSPPPNYGYTF
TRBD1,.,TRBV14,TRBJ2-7,TGTGCCAGCAGCCAAGATATGAGGACAGGGTACTTC,CASSQDMRTGYF
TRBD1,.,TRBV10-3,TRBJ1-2,TGTGCCATCAGTGACCCGGGACAGGGGTTCGAAGGCTACACCTTC,CAISDPGQGFEGYTF
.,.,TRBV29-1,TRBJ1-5,TGTGCCTGGAGTACAGGGAAGGGTGATCAGCCCCAGCATTTT,CAWSTGKGDQPQHF
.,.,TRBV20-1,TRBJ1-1,TGCAGTGCTAGACCGGGTGGGGGGCCGAACACTGAAGCTTTCTTT,CSARPGGGPNTEAFF
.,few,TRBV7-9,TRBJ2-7,TGTGCCAGCAGCTTTCTCGGGGGCGTCGAGCAGTACTTC,CASSFLGGVEQYF
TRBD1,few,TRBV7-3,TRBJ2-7,TGTGCCAGCAGCCGAGGCGGACAGGGGAGGCGCGAGCAGTACTTC,CASSRGGQGRREQYF
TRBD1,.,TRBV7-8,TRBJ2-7,TGTGCCGGCAGCCCCAGGACAGGGCCCGAGCAGTACTTC,CAGSPRTGPEQYF
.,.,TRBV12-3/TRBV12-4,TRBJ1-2,TGTGCCAGCAGTTACCGAGGGAGCTATGGCTACACCTTC,CASSYRGSYGYTF
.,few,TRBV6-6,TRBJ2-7,TGTGCCAGCAGCAAAACAGGGGACTCTTCCTACGAGCAGTACTTC,CASSKTGDSSYEQYF
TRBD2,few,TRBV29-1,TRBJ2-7,TGCAGCGTTGTAGCGGGAGGGCCCTCCTACGAGCAGTACTTC,CSVVAGGPSYEQYF
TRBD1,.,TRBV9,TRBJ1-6,TGTGCTGGCAGGACAGGGAGCTCCTATAATTCACCCCTCCACTTT,CAGRTGSSYNSPLHF
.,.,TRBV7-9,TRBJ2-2,TGTGCCAGCAGCTCCCAAGGACCCGGGGAGCTGTTTTTT,CASSSQGPGELFF
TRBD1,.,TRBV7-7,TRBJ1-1,TGTGCTAGCAGCCTCGACAGGGGTAGGGGTAGTGAAGCTTTCTTT,CASSLDRGRGSEAFF
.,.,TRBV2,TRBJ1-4,TGTGCCAGCAGTGCGGGGTTTCGAGAAAAACTGTTTTTT,CASSAGFREKLFF
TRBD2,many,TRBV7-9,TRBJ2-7,TGCGCCAGCAGCGAACTAGCGGGAGGACACGAGCAGTACTTC,CASSELAGGHEQYF
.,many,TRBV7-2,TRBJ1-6,TGTGCCAGCACCTTAATTCCTGGAAATTCACCCCTCCACTTT,CASTLIPGNSPLHF
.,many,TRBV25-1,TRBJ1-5,TGTGCCAGCCATGGACACGCAAATCAGCCCCAGCATTTT,CASHGHANQPQHF
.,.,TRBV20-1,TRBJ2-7,TGCAGTGCTCGAGGGGGGGCCGGAGAGCAGTACTTC,CSARGGAGEQYF
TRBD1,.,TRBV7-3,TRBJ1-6,TGTGCCAGCAGCTTAAGTAAGCCGGGACAGGGGATGAGCTCCTATAATTCACCCCTCCACTTT,CASSLSKPGQGMSSYNSPLHF
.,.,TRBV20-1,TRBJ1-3,TGCAGTGCTACACGACAGGCCGGGGACACCATATATTTT,CSATRQAGDTIYF
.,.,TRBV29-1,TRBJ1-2,TGCAGCGGGCCGGGGTTTAACTATGGCTACACCTTC,CSGPGFNYGYTF
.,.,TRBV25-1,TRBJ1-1,TGTGCCAGCAGTGCTAGTGGGGGGAGGAACACTGAAGCTTTCTTT,CASSASGGRNTEAFF